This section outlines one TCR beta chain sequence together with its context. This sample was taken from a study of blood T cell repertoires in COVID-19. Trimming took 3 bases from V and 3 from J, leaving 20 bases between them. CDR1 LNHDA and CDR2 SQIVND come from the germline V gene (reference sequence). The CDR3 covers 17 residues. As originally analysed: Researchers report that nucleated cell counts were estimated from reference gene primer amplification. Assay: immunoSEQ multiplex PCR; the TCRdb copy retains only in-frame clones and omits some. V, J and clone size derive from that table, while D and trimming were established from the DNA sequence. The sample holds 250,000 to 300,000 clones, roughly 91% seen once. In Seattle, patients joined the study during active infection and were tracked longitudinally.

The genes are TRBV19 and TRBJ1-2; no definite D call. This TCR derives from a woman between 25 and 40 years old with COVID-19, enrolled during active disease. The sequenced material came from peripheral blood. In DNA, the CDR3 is TGTGCCAGTAGTATTTTCTGGTCGAAGCTTACGGACTATGGCTACACCTTC. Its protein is CASSIFWSKLTDYGYTF.